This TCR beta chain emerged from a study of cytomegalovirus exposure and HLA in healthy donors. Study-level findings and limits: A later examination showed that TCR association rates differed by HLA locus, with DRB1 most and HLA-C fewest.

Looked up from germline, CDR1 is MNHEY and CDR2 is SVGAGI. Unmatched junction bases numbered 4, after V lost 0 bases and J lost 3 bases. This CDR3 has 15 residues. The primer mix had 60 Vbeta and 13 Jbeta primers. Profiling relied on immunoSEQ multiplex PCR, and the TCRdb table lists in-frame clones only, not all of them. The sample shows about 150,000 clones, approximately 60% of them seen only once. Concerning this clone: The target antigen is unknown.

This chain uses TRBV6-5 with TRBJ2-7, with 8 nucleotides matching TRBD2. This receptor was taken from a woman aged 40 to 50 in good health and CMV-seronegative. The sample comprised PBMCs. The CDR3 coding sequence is TGTGCCAGCAGTTACTCAACAGCGGGGGTCTACGAGCAGTACTTC. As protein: CASSYSTAGVYEQYF.